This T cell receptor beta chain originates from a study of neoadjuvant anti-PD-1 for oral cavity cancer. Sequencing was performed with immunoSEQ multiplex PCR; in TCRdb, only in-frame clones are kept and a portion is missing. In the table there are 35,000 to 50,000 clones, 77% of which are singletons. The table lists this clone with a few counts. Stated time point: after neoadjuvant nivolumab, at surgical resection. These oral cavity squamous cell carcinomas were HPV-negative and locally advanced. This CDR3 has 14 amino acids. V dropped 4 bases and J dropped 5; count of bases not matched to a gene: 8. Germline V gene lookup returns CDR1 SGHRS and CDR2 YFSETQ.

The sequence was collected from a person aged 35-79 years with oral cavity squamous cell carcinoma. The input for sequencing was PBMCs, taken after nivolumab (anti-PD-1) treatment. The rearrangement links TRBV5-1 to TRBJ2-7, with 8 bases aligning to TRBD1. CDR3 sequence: CASSPWTGSNEQYF. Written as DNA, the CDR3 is TGCGCCAGCAGCCCCTGGACAGGGAGCAACGAGCAGTACTTC.